This T cell receptor (beta chain) was observed in a study of cytomegalovirus exposure and HLA in healthy donors (dated by TCRdb to the late 2010s). A note on the overall study: In an earlier analysis of roughly 590 of the donors, about 270 Gb of sequence data and 117 million unique TCR beta sequences from approximately 180 million T cells were reported. Both class I and class II loci were covered by HLA typing, at four-digit resolution. A later analysis re-analyzed previously published TCR beta repertoires from 666 donors and added high-resolution HLA genotyping to study TCR occurrence patterns. High-throughput TCR immunosequencing, statistical association of individual TCRs with disease status, and machine learning were combined to predict cytomegalovirus infection status. The study used immunosequencing to profile the T cell repertoires of approximately 640 subjects and linked those repertoires to cytomegalovirus serostatus. On average, around 200,000 unique TCR beta nucleotide sequences were sequenced per donor among some 430 genotyped donors of the cohort, with approximately 18% of those sequences being non-productive. The study aimed to test whether signatures of past pathogen exposure could be identified by cataloging public T cell receptors. Typing coverage varied by locus: roughly 620-640 donors for A, B, C, DRB1 and DQB1; approximately 520 for DQA1; approximately 610 for DPA1; some 470 for DPB1. All discovery cohort repertoires had been generated on a single sequencing platform. Because of strong linkage in the cohort, a few DR-DQ haplotypes were treated as single units for association and clustering. A later genetic analysis used genome-wide SNP genotypes for about 55% of the 666 donors, treating that subset as a discovery cohort. In the later analysis, no new phenotypic data were used to find candidate immune exposures; instead, reliance was placed on TCR beta sequences and their occurrence across donors. An earlier analysis of 500 to 650 of the donors applied high-throughput TCR beta sequencing to assess whether each TCR beta V gene segment acted as functional or pseudogenic. Donor age, sex, ethnicity and CMV serostatus were collected together with the repertoire data. Approximately 310 gigabases of sequencing data and around 85 million unique TCR sequences made up an early release that covered 640 HLA-typed donors. In addition to the first cohort of roughly 670 subjects, a separate validation cohort of about 120 different subjects was used. Of the roughly 400 genotyped donors, 81% fell in the genetic ancestry cluster associated with self-reported Caucasian donors. Broad study findings and their caveats: In a later analysis, most CMV-associated TCR beta chains were found to appear HLA-restricted, with HLA associations seemingly driven largely by CMV exposure. A cluster of highly shared sequence variants was judged likely to be a technical artifact of the sequencing pipeline. A later genetic analysis associated a missense DCLRE1C variant with V-gene and J-gene trimming of TCR beta chains, and an independent cohort replicated the association. Because the 87-base-pair reads could not distinguish some IMGT-functional V segments, including TRBV6-2 and TRBV6-3, those segments were excluded. A later analysis associated 16,951 TCR beta sequences with specific HLA alleles at a false discovery rate of 0.05. The study listed 164 TCR beta chains as associated with cytomegalovirus. A few of the identified cytomegalovirus-associated TCR beta chains were confirmed in vitro to be specific for cytomegalovirus antigens. CMV serostatus was the only immune exposure information available for the cohort. This cohort had only TCR beta chains sequenced, and the lack of alpha or paired-chain data limited which features could be detected. Because HLA typing was missing for some donors at each locus, association tests included only the typed subset. Roughly uniform sequencing depth across donors was assumed in presence/absence analyses, although this assumption may not hold. Broadly in line with IMGT annotations, most TCR beta V segments showed up in productive rearrangements about 90% or about 30% of the time in an earlier analysis of 450 to 750 of the donors. The earlier analysis of 450 to 700 of the donors excluded some 15 rarely observed V segments, including chromosome 9 orphons, because counts were too low. Strong co-occurrence of HLA alleles, especially DR and DQ, made assigning TCR associations to individual alleles difficult. A further reported finding was that TCR beta sequences accurately predicted the HLA-A and HLA-B alleles for most subjects in the first cohort. In a later analysis, HLA-associated TCR beta chains showed more clonal expansion and lower generation probabilities than non-associated chains that were equally common. A later genetic analysis reported fewer N-insertions in productive TCRs among donors in an Asian-associated ancestry cluster than the roughly 620-donor mean. It was suggested by the authors that the approach could potentially be generalized to other disease states and immunological phenotypes. Several of the top co-occurrence clusters appeared to be linked to parvovirus B19, influenza, CMV and Epstein-Barr virus, according to a later analysis. While some public TCRs were present in many individuals, most TCR sequences turned up only very rarely across donors. The classifier was reported to diagnose cytomegalovirus status with high specificity and sensitivity in both the original and validation cohorts. Correlated functional status among segregating V segments might reflect linkage disequilibrium, but an unknown experimental factor could not be ruled out. A later analysis found that TCR association rates varied across HLA loci, with DRB1 alleles showing the most associated TCRs and HLA-C alleles the fewest.

The junction shows trimming of 5 bases on V and 2 bases on J, plus 17 bases between the germline ends. CDR1 SEHNR and CDR2 FQNEAQ were looked up in the germline V gene (reference sequence). From cysteine to phenylalanine, the CDR3 is 16 amino acids long. Of all the DNA, just the CDR3 is kept, 48 bases in frame from base 1. The library was made by the immunoSEQ multiplex PCR assay. A mixture of 60 forward primers for TCR Vbeta segments and 13 reverse primers for TCR Jbeta segments was used in the multiplex PCR. A multiplex PCR assay on genomic DNA amplified the CDR3 region of rearranged TCR beta genes. Amplified TCR beta libraries were sequenced as 87-base-pair reads on the Illumina HiSeq System. Under the source paper's analysis protocol: In a later analysis, tens of millions of unique TCR beta chains were counted across the 666 repertoires, and roughly 9.9 million of these chains were shared by at least two donors. To remove PCR and sequencing errors, raw reads were error-corrected and collapsed into unique sequences using a nearest-neighbor algorithm that merged closely related sequences. V, D and J gene segments were assigned by aligning CDR3 sequences to IMGT reference sequences. For a sequence to be retained, a match of at least six nucleotides to both a V gene segment and a J gene segment was required. A rearrangement was called productive if the CDR3 had no stop codons and remained in frame with V and J, and every other rearrangement was called non-productive. Following IMGT convention, CDR3 was defined as the stretch from the second conserved V-encoded cysteine up to the conserved J-encoded phenylalanine. The earlier analysis of approximately 590 of the donors excluded any sequence lacking an unambiguous match to a single V gene segment. An earlier analysis of fewer than 750 of the donors called V segments functional above 56.7% productive rearrangements and segregating when the between-donor standard deviation exceeded 5%. To diagnose cytomegalovirus status from the catalog of TCR beta chain sequences, a statistical classification framework was built. V and J gene assignment, in a later analysis, came from comparing TCR nucleotide sequences with IMGT/GENE-DB human TR gene sequences. In a later analysis, CDR3 sequences and most-parsimonious VDJ recombination scenarios were assigned using the TCRdist pipeline. A later analysis defined each TCR beta chain by its CDR3 amino acid sequence plus V-gene family, and excluded reads lacking a unique V-gene family. A later analysis removed roughly 590 highly shared, low-generation-probability nucleotide sequences to deal with suspected cross-contamination and a sequencing artifact. In a later analysis, a clonal expansion index for each public chain was calculated from normalized within-repertoire ranks of inferred template counts. A later analysis computed generation probabilities with a VDJ recombination model fitted to out-of-frame rearrangements, and checked the results against IGoR. In a later analysis, hypergeometric tests were used to score TCR-TCR, TCR-HLA and TCR-CMV co-occurrence, with a repertoire-size bias correction applied to TCR pairs. In a later analysis, false discovery rates were estimated by permuting HLA or CMV assignments 20 times. In a later analysis, co-occurring TCRs were grouped using DBSCAN, with TCRdist sequence similarity added in when clustering inside HLA-allele-positive subsets. Co-occurrence clustering excluded repertoires with fewer than 30,000 or more than 120,000 public chains, plus five with anomalous nucleotide sharing. As stored in TCRdb, this immuneACCESS dataset retains in-frame rearrangements with V and J assigned. A fraction of the clones does not appear; measured against another copy, unresolved V genes explain less than half of the discrepancy, and the remainder lacks a known reason. The V and J calls and clone size are taken from that table; D and trimming were inferred from the DNA. This sample has over 150,000 clones in its table, and approximately 80% of those were observed once. In total, the top ten clones hold roughly 7.3% of the sample.

On this clone: The antigen it recognizes is unknown. It has no much larger one-base neighbor in the sample; base qualities were not kept.

In total, 666 healthy bone marrow donors made up the cohort. At the time of sampling, all cohort members were nominally healthy, though unrecorded immune exposures were likely present. The donor tested CMV seropositive, placing the donor among the roughly 300 seropositive members of the cohort. Each donor provided a peripheral blood sample, and peripheral blood mononuclear cells were used for TCR beta sequencing. Genomic DNA extraction from the blood cell samples was performed with the Qiagen DNeasy Blood Extraction Kit. This TCR derives from a male donor in good health and CMV-seropositive. The material sequenced was PBMCs. The rearranged segments are TRBV7-9 and TRBJ2-3; the D gene remains uncertain. CDR3 protein: CASSPPGSLYTDTQYF. The DNA sequence follows: TGTGCCAGCAGCCCCCCCGGTAGCCTTTACACAGATACGCAGTATTTT.